This TCR beta chain emerged from a study of T cell changes during pregnancy in multiple sclerosis. Generated by immunoSEQ multiplex PCR, the TCRdb table keeps only in-frame clones and is missing some. The table records around 100,000 clones, around 92% of them present only once. Germline V lookup: CDR1 SGHRS, CDR2 YFSETQ. V trimming: 0 bases; J trimming: 3 bases; junction bases outside the gene matches: 13. This CDR3 is 18 amino acids long. The sample here was peripheral blood, taken after pregnancy. The V gene is TRBV5-1, the J gene TRBJ1-1; 8 bases line up with TRBD1. The clonotype originates from a female donor with multiple sclerosis, enrolled in a pregnancy study. CDR3: CASSLAGTGGLLDTEAFF. Written as DNA, the CDR3 is TGCGCCAGCAGCTTGGCCGGGACAGGAGGATTATTGGACACTGAAGCTTTCTTT. Together with reference TRBV5-1 and TRBJ1-1, the CDR3 gives the full variable domain: KAGVTQTPRYLIKTRGQQVTLSCSPISGHRSVSWYQQTPGQGLQFLFEYFSETQRNKGNFPGRFSGRQFSNSRSEMNVSTLELGDSALYLCASSLAGTGGLLDTEAFFGQGTRLTVV.